This T cell receptor beta chain came from a study of T cells in Graves' hyperthyroidism and ophthalmopathy. Study-level information: Peripheral blood sampling occurred at initial diagnosis, before any treatment.

The sample holds a few counts of this clonotype. Its antigen is currently unknown. Study-level points and caveats: The blood repertoire included most of the expanded thyroid clonotypes above 0.001.

Exclusion followed for patients with uncontrolled infection, other autoimmune disease, pregnancy or lactation. Approximately 10 ml of fresh peripheral blood supplied the PBMCs. RNA transcripts gave rise to amplified TCR beta CDR3 regions. The HTBI primer set drove a first-round RT-PCR of the TCR CDR3. TCRdb independently ran MiXCR on the multiplex PCR reads; one entry per CDR3 protein. The sample shows around 690,000 distinct CDR3 sequences, around 20% of them seen only once. The sequence was obtained from a young man with Graves' ophthalmopathy. Sample: blood.

CDR3 sequence: CASNMAGTGAYEQYF. CDR3 DNA: TGTGCCAGCAACATGGCCGGGACAGGAGCCTACGAGCAGTACTTC. V usage is TRBV12-3 or TRBV12-4 and J usage is TRBJ2-7, with 8 bases identical to TRBD1. The CDR3 contains 15 residues. After removal of 7 bases from V and 2 bases from J, the junction contained 10 bases not matched to a gene.